In this sample, the clone carrying this T cell receptor beta chain turned up once. What it binds is unknown. There are 13 residues in the CDR3. Trimming cost V 7 bases and J 3 bases, with 12 bases left between them. Germline CDR1 is LNHDA and CDR2 is SQIVND (reference sequence). These data originate in a study of shared clonotypes between healthy human individuals. Study findings and constraints: It was observed that 5% to 6% of naive CD4 clonotypes were shared across a handful of donors.

Naive CD45RA+ and memory CD45RA-negative subsets were split from CD4+ cells. The genomic DNA of each subset was split evenly across several immunoSEQ plates. Clones were sequenced by immunoSEQ multiplex PCR, and TCRdb holds only the in-frame ones, with some missing. The table shows around 510,000 clones, with around 96% occurring only once. Input material: naive CD4+ T cells sorted from blood. This sample's subset: CD45RA+ positively selected. The receptor's source is a woman in her 30s in good health. The chain recombines TRBV19 with TRBJ1-1; no definite D call. The CDR3 sequence: CASTSRVDTEAFF. For the CDR3, the DNA is TGTGCCAGTACATCACGTGTGGACACTGAAGCTTTCTTT.